This T cell receptor beta chain is from a study of breast tumors, draining lymph nodes, adjacent tissues. Germline CDR1 LNHDA, CDR2 SQIVND (reference sequence). V gave up 8 bases and J gave up 1 base, with 18 bases separating them. CDR3 length: 15 residues. One entry per CDR3 protein results from TCRdb running MiXCR on the multiplex PCR reads. The repertoire holds 25,000 or so distinct CDR3 sequences, with around 23% as singletons. This TCR was recovered from a female donor with breast cancer. Some clones in this sample may be carry-over from other donors' samples. The rearrangement links TRBV19 to TRBJ2-7; D tentatively fits TRBD1 or TRBD2 (6 bases each). Sequenced: breast tumor tissue. The CDR3 bases are TGTGCCAGTGCCGGGGGCTGGGATAGGTCCTACGAGCAGTACTTC. Translated, it gives CASAGGWDRSYEQYF.